This TCR beta chain is from a study of CD8 T cells in Susac syndrome. Study context: Intravenous immunoglobulin alone or corticosteroids were being given to patients with Susac syndrome at blood draw, unless they were therapy-naive.

Sequencing of TCR beta drew on CD8+ and CD4+ T cells from blood. This clonotype has just one count. Trimming took off 0 bases at V and 15 bases at J, with 15 bases between the two ends. Germline V gene sequence: CDR1 MNHEY, CDR2 SVGAGI. This CDR3 is 13 amino acids long. Reverse transcription of about 0.5 to 1 ug RNA used random hexamers. TCRdb processed the immunoSEQ multiplex PCR reads anew with MiXCR; each CDR3 protein has one entry. This table holds over 70,000 distinct CDR3 sequences, approximately 96% found once. The sequence came from a human donor with Susac syndrome. The chain recombines TRBV6-5 with TRBJ2-1, with D possibly being TRBD2 (5 bases). Sequenced material: CD8+ T cells from PBMCs. CDR3: CASSYSRGREGFF. DNA of the CDR3: TGTGCCAGCAGTTACTCGAGAGGGCGAGAAGGGTTCTTC.